This T cell receptor beta chain was retrieved from a study of blood T cell repertoires in COVID-19. Per the original data handling: Estimation of nucleated cell counts relied on the amplification of reference gene primers. TCRdb keeps only in-frame clones here, not all; method: immunoSEQ multiplex PCR. V and J calls and clone size are given by that table; D and trimming were obtained from the DNA. This table holds tens of thousands of clones, around 87% found once. The trim removed 4 bases at V and 6 bases at J, leaving 5 bases unmatched. This CDR3 is built from 14 residues. Looked up from germline, CDR1 is LGHNA and CDR2 is YNFKEQ.

The receptor was isolated from a human donor in a cohort sampled during active COVID-19. The sample taken for sequencing was peripheral blood. The rearrangement uses TRBV4-2 and TRBJ2-1; TRBD2 aligns across 8 bases. DNA for the CDR3: TGTGCCAGCAGCCGCGGCGGGAGGACCAATGAGCAGTTCTTC. Amino acids: CASSRGGRTNEQFF.